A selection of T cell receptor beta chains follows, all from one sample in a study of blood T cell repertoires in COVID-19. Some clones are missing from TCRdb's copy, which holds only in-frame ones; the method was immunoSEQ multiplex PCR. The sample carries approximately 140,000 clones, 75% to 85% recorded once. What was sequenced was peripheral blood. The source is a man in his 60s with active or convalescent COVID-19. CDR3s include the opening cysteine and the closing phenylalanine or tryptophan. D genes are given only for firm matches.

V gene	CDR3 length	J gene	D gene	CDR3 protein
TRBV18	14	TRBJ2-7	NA	CASSPRDKSAEQYF
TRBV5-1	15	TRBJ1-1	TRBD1	CASSSGQGMSTEAFF
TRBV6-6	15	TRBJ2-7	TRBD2	CASSFGTRGVYEQYF
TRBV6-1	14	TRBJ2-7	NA	CASSDTGTHYEQYF
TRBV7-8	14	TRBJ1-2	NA	CASSPRGASNGYTF
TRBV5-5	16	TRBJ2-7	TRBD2	CASSPWTSASSYEQYF
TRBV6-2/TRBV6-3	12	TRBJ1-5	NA	CASSYSTGPQHF
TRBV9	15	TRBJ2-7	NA	CASSVDSGTSYEQYF
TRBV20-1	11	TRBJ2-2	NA	CSALAAGELFF
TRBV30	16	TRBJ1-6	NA	CAWTPGEMVYNSPLHF
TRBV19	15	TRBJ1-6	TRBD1	CASSVGTGDRSPLHF
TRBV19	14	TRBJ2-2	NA	CASKRGKNTGELFF
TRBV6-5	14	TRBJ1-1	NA	CASGRAGEGTEAFF
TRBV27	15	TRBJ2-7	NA	CASSPFSQAIYEQYF
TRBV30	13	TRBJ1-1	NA	CAWSRQVNTEAFF
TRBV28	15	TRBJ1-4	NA	CASSSPRGGNEKLFF
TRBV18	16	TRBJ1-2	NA	CASSSMVSGANYGYTF
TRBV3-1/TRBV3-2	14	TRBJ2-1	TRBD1	CASSPRDRGNEQFF
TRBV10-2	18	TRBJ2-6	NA	CASSESGRGVSGANVLTF
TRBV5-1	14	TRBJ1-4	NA	CASSLSTGDEKLFF
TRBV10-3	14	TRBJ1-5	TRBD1	CAIRGTGKGQPQHF
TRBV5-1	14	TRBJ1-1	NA	CASSSRVANTEAFF
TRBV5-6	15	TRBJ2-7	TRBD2	CASSSPSGRVYEQYF
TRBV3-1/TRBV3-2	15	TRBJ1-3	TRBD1	CASSPWDSSGNTIYF
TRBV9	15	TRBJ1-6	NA	CASSPKGYDNSPLHF
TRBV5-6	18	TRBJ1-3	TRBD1	CASSWGTGVIGSGNTIYF
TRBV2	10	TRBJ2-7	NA	CASSWREQYF
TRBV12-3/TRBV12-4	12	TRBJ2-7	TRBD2	CASSQAGELQYF
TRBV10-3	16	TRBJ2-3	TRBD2	CAISDRLAGATDTQYF
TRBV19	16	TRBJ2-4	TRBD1	CASSLVGQVAKNIQYF
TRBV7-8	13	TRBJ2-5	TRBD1	CASSSGQEETQYF
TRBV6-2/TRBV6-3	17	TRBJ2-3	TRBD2	CASSSHPRLAGSDTQYF
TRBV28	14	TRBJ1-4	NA	CASTLQSFNEKLFF
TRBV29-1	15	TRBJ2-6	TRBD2	CSVFGTSEEANVLTF
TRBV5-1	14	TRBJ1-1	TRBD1	CASSLRTGDETAFF
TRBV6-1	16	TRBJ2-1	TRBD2	CASSGSGRAGYNEQFF
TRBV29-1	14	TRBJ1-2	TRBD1	CSAIRDRASDGYTF
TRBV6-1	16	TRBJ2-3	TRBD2	CASSEARLAGTDTQYF
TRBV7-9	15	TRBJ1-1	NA	CASSNGLPSNTEAFF
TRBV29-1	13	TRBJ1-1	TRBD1	CSVTQTDRAAAFF
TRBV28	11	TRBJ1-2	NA	CASSGHRGYTF
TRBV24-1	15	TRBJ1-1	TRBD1	CATSDPGTGRTEAFF
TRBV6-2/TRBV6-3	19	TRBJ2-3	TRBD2	CASSYSPGLAGAIADTQYF
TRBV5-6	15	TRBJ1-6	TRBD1	CASSFSTGVNSPLHF
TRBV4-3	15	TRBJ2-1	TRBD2	CASSQDHGRHNEQFF